Each of the 8 T cell receptor beta chains below was sequenced from the same sample in a study of blood T cell repertoires in COVID-19 (dated by TCRdb to between 2020 and 2021). The library relied on the immunoSEQ multiplex PCR assay. TCRdb took over this immuneACCESS table, retaining in-frame rearrangements with V and J assigned. Such tables are incomplete; in checked studies, under half of the missing clones stem from an unresolved V gene, and the remainder is unexplained. In this sample the table shows some 120,000 clones, about 88% of which occur a single time. The ten largest clones add up to 3.5% to 5.5% of the sample. Material: peripheral blood. The receptors originated from a man aged 60 to 69 with COVID-19, enrolled during active disease.

CDR3 residues: CASSPRTSGRTDTQYF. The DNA of the CDR3 is TGTGCCAGCAGTCCAAGGACTAGCGGGAGGACAGATACGCAGTATTTT. The V and J genes are TRBV6-2 or TRBV6-3 and TRBJ2-3; 14 positions agree with TRBD2. The CDR3 extends over 16 amino acids. Losses at the gene ends were 5 bases for V and 3 bases for J; bases not matched to a gene: 4. Germline V CDR1 and CDR2: MNHEY, SVGEGT.

This rearrangement joins TRBV7-9 to TRBJ2-1; 11 bases align to TRBD2. The V and J ends lost 4 bases and 8 bases, in that order; junction bases with no gene match: 13. Per the germline V gene, CDR1 is SEHNR and CDR2 is FQNEAQ (reference sequence). CDR3 size: 17 residues. CDR3 sequence reads: CASSSLLAGGLWDEQFF. For the CDR3, the DNA is TGTGCCAGCAGCTCGCTGCTAGCGGGAGGTCTCTGGGATGAGCAGTTCTTC.

This rearrangement joins TRBV4-3 to TRBJ1-2; D is uncertain. The CDR3 is 17 amino acids. Looked up from germline, CDR1 is LGHNA and CDR2 is YSLEER. V was clipped by 6 bases and J by 0 bases, with 20 bases between them. The CDR3 loop is CASSPEFSSAPNYGYTF. The CDR3 DNA sequence: TGCGCCAGCAGTCCAGAGTTTTCTAGCGCACCTAACTATGGCTACACCTTC.

The gene calls are TRBV25-1 and TRBJ2-2; D is unresolved. The CDR3 totals 18 residues. Germline V gene sequence: CDR1 MGHDK, CDR2 SYGVNS. V lost 4 bases and J lost 0, with 18 bases in between. The CDR3 coding sequence is TGTGCCAGCAGTGCATCCCGATTTGGCACAGCGAACACCGGGGAGCTGTTTTTT. As protein: CASSASRFGTANTGELFF.

The gene calls are TRBV15 and TRBJ1-1, with D possibly matching TRBD1 (5 bases). Germline CDR1 is LNHNV and CDR2 is YYDKDF (reference sequence). Trimming stripped 0 bases from V and 5 bases from J, with 7 bases between. The CDR3 contains 13 residues. The CDR3 sequence is CATSRERGTEAFF. The CDR3 region has the DNA TGTGCCACCAGCAGAGAACGGGGGACTGAAGCTTTCTTT.

The genes are TRBV6-5 and TRBJ1-5; D gene ambiguous. This CDR3 comprises 14 residues. CDR1 is MNHEY and CDR2 is SVGAGI in the germline V gene. Trimming took off 7 bases at V and 11 bases at J, with 21 bases between the two ends. CDR3 loop: CASTSRRGLGTQHF. As DNA, the CDR3 is TGTGCCAGCACCTCACGGCGGGGTCTGGGAACCCAGCATTTT.

About this clone: Other DNA sequences in this sample translate to the same CDR3. The chain links TRBV18 to TRBJ2-7; 7 bases map to TRBD1. The V segment lost 6 bases and the J segment 0 bases; nucleotides outside the gene matches: 5. Germline CDR1 reads KGHSH; CDR2 reads LQKENI. The CDR3 is 14 amino acids. Here the CDR3 DNA reads TGTGCCAGCTCGCCTGGGACAGACTCCTACGAGCAGTACTTC. It yields the protein CASSPGTDSYEQYF.

The count of this clone is one. This chain joins TRBV19 and TRBJ1-2; 8 bases are shared with TRBD1. The germline CDR1 and CDR2 sequences are LNHDA and SQIVND (reference sequence). CDR3 length: 14 residues. The V segment lost 4 bases and the J segment 8 bases; nucleotides outside the gene matches: 9. CDR3 nucleotides: TGTGCCAGTAGTACTAGACAGGGGAGAGTGGGCTACACCTTC. Translation: CASSTRQGRVGYTF.